This T cell receptor (beta chain) was recovered during a study of blood T cell repertoires in COVID-19. Study at large: The origin of the acute and convalescent COVID-19 samples was the United States, Italy and Spain. PBMCs, B-cell-depleted T cells, or T cells were the source of the cDNA or gDNA that made up the material.

Authors' analysis steps: For nucleated cells, counts were estimated from reference gene primer amplification. The repertoire was sequenced with immunoSEQ multiplex PCR; TCRdb's copy has only in-frame clones and lacks some. V, J and clone size reflect that table, while D and trimming were determined from the DNA. The table lists 280,000 or so clones, around 88% of them singletons. CDR3 size: 16 residues. Germline V lookup: CDR1 SGHNT, CDR2 YYREEE (reference sequence). Trimming cost V 9 bases and J 3 bases; bases outside gene matches: 14. The genes are TRBV5-4 and TRBJ2-1; TRBD2 matches at 8 bases. The sequenced sample consisted of peripheral blood. This receptor was taken from a woman in her twenties or thirties who had recovered from COVID-19. The CDR3 coding sequence is TGTGCCACCCGGATGTCGGGAGGGTTCCTCTACAATGAGCAGTTCTTC. This translates into CATRMSGGFLYNEQFF.